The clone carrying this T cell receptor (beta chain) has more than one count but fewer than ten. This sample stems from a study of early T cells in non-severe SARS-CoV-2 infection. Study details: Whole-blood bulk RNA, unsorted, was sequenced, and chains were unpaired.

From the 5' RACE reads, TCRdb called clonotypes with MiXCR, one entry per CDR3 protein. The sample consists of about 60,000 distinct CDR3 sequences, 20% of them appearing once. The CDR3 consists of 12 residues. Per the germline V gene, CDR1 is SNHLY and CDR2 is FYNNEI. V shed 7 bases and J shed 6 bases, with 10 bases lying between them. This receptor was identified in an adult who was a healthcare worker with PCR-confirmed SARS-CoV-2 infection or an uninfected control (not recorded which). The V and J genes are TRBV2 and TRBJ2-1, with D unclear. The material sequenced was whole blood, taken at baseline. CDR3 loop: CASTPDSNEQFF. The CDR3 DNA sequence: TGTGCCAGCACCCCTGACTCCAATGAGCAGTTCTTC.